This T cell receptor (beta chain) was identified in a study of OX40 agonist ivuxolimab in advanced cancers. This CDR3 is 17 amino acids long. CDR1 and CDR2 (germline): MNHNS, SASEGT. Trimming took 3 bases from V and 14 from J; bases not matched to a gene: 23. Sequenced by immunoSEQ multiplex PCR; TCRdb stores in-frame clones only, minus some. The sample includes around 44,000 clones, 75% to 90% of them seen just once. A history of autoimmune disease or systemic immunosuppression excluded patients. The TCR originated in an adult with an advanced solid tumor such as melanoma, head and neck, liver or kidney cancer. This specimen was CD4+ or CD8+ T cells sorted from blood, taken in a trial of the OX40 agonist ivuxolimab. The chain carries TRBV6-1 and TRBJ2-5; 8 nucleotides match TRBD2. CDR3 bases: TGTGCCAGCAGTGATAACGGGTGGAGACTTCGTGCTAGCGGGCTCTACTTC. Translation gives CASSDNGWRLRASGLYF.